The 4 T cell receptor beta chains below were found in one sample sequenced in a study of CD8+CD57+ T cells in acquired aplastic anemia. Whoever was chosen for sequencing had shown CD8+CD57+ cell expansion by flow cytometry. TCR beta VDJ and CDR3 profiling used genomic DNA as template. TCRdb used MiXCR to reprocess the reads, holding one entry per CDR3 protein. Of about 200,000 distinct CDR3 sequences listed, roughly 60% are singletons. Sequenced: sorted CD4+, CD8+, or CD8+CD57+ T cells (not recorded which) from PBMCs. These receptors all stem from a human donor with aplastic anemia.

The rearrangement links TRBV5-1 to TRBJ2-7; 9 bases line up with TRBD1. The CDR3 contains 12 residues. Germline CDR1 is SGHRS and CDR2 is YFSETQ. The J segment lost 6 bases and the V segment lost 3 bases, leaving 1 base of the junction unmatched. The DNA of the CDR3 is TGCGCCAGCAGCTGGGGACAGGGCGAGCAGTACTTC. This codes for CASSWGQGEQYF.

This chain connects TRBV10-1 to TRBJ1-2; 8 bases match TRBD1. Per germline, CDR1 WNHNN and CDR2 SYGVQD (reference sequence). Trimming took 6 bases from V and 8 from J; bases not matched to a gene: 8. The length of the CDR3 is 13 residues. Here the CDR3 DNA reads TGCGCCAGCAGCGCAGAGACAGGGGACGGCTACACCTTC. Residues: CASSAETGDGYTF.

This clonotype was detected many times. The chain has TRBV27 and TRBJ1-1; a possible D gene is TRBD1 (6 bases). CDR1 is MNHEY and CDR2 is SMNVEV in the germline V gene (reference sequence). The CDR3 is 13 amino acids. V was shortened by 5 bases and J by 4 bases, with 11 bases between the two germline ends. The CDR3 nucleotides are TGTGCCAGCAGTACCTCAGGGGTCACTGAAGCTTTCTTT. Translating gives CASSTSGVTEAFF.

The J gene is TRBJ2-3, the V gene TRBV2; D ambiguous. Germline lookup yields CDR1 SNHLY and CDR2 FYNNEI. The ends were cut back, 3 bases at V and 1 base at J, with 11 bases in the middle. CDR3 length: 15 residues. The CDR3 reads CASSDGFGGTDTQYF. Written as DNA, the CDR3 is TGTGCCAGCAGTGATGGTTTTGGGGGCACAGATACGCAGTATTTT.